This T cell receptor (beta chain) was documented in a study of cytomegalovirus exposure and HLA in healthy donors. Germline loops: CDR1 MNHEY, CDR2 SVGAGI. The CDR3 has 15 amino acids. V shed 6 bases and J 7 bases; nucleotides not matched to a gene: 9. Primers: 60 Vbeta forward and 13 Jbeta reverse. Clones were sequenced by immunoSEQ multiplex PCR, and TCRdb holds only the in-frame ones, with some missing. Here the sample spans approximately 150,000 clones, about four fifths being singletons. The clonotype was recovered from a man younger than 40 in good health and CMV-seronegative. Sequencing was carried out using PBMCs. This sequence joins TRBV6-5 and TRBJ2-7, with TRBD2 identical over 13 bases. Here the CDR3 reads CASRELAGGPEEQYF. In nucleotides, the CDR3 is TGTGCCAGCAGGGAACTAGCGGGAGGGCCAGAAGAGCAGTACTTC.